This T cell receptor beta chain was sequenced during a study of shared clonotypes between healthy human individuals. Across the whole study: Researchers assigned three CD4 naive, three CD4 memory, two CD8 naive and one CD8 memory plate to each donor.

CD4+ cells yielded CD45RA+ naive and CD45RA-negative memory subsets. Each subset's genomic DNA was shared equally among a number of immunoSEQ plates. The data were produced by immunoSEQ multiplex PCR, yet TCRdb's version contains in-frame clones alone and is incomplete. The sample shows roughly 2,300,000 clones, roughly 92% of them seen only once. CDR1 is MDHEN and CDR2 is SYDVKM in the germline V gene. The CDR3 has 16 amino acids. With 11 bases clipped from V and 4 bases from J, the junction kept 16 bases outside the gene matches. The receptor was derived from a man aged 18 to 35 in good health. Some clones in this sample may be carry-over from other donors' samples. The sample comprised naive CD4+ T cells from PBMCs. Subset here: CD45RA+ positively selected. The chain recombines TRBV28 with TRBJ2-3, with 9 bases identical to TRBD2. The DNA of the CDR3 is TGTGCCGCCCTTAGGGGGGGGACTAGCTGGGCAGATACGCAGTATTTT. It is translated as CAALRGGTSWADTQYF.